Listed below are T cell receptor beta chains from one sample, sequenced in a study of T cell responses to AZD1222 COVID-19 vaccine. Profiling relied on immunoSEQ multiplex PCR, and the TCRdb table lists in-frame clones only, not all of them. The sample carries 90,000 to 120,000 clones, around 92% recorded once. The input for sequencing was peripheral blood, taken on day 0 of AZD1222 vaccination. Receptor source: an adult in good health. Both conserved end residues are part of each CDR3. A D gene is named only where the DNA matches it firmly. Some rows have no size entry. The others give once, few or many, or a class for an expanded clone.

j_call: TRBJ2-1
d_call: .
clone_size: .
v_call: TRBV28
cdr3_nt: TGTGCCAGCAGTTTGACTGGGGTCGGCTCCTACAATGAGCAGTTCTTC
cdr3_aa: CASSLTGVGSYNEQFF

j_call: TRBJ2-1
d_call: .
clone_size: .
v_call: TRBV12-5
cdr3_nt: TGTGCTAGTGGTTTGGTAGGTAGCACCGAGATGAGCGAGCAGTTCTTC
cdr3_aa: CASGLVGSTEMSEQFF

j_call: TRBJ2-1
d_call: .
clone_size: once
v_call: TRBV4-3
cdr3_nt: TGCGCCAGCAGCCAAGAGGGCAGGGGTTCCTACAATGAGCAGTTCTTC
cdr3_aa: CASSQEGRGSYNEQFF

j_call: TRBJ2-7
d_call: .
clone_size: .
v_call: TRBV30
cdr3_nt: TGTGCGGGACTGGGAAGGAGGGGTAACTACGAGCAGTACTTC
cdr3_aa: CAGLGRRGNYEQYF

j_call: TRBJ2-5
d_call: .
clone_size: .
v_call: TRBV6-2/TRBV6-3
cdr3_nt: TGTGCCAGCAGCTCTTACACATCAGAAGAGACCCAGTACTTC
cdr3_aa: CASSSYTSEETQYF

j_call: TRBJ2-3
d_call: .
clone_size: .
v_call: TRBV30
cdr3_nt: TGTGCCTGGAGTGTACCTGGAGGAGATACGCAGTATTTT
cdr3_aa: CAWSVPGGDTQYF

j_call: TRBJ2-6
d_call: TRBD1
clone_size: once
v_call: TRBV5-1
cdr3_nt: TGCGCCAGCAGCTCGGGACAGTTAGGCTCTGGGGCCAACGTCCTGACTTTC
cdr3_aa: CASSSGQLGSGANVLTF

j_call: TRBJ2-1
d_call: TRBD2
clone_size: .
v_call: TRBV6-6
cdr3_nt: TGTGCCACCAATTTTGAGCGGGAGTACCGCAATGAGCAGTTCTTC
cdr3_aa: CATNFEREYRNEQFF

j_call: TRBJ2-1
d_call: TRBD2
clone_size: .
v_call: TRBV4-1
cdr3_nt: TGCGCCAGCAGCCAAGACCCCGGGAGGAACTACAATGAGCAGTTCTTC
cdr3_aa: CASSQDPGRNYNEQFF

j_call: TRBJ2-7
d_call: TRBD2
clone_size: .
v_call: TRBV20-1
cdr3_nt: TGCAGTGCTAGTATCACTAGCGGGAGTTTCTACGAGCAGTACTTC
cdr3_aa: CSASITSGSFYEQYF

j_call: TRBJ2-1
d_call: TRBD2
clone_size: once
v_call: TRBV28
cdr3_nt: TGTGCCAGCAGTACCGGGACTAGCCTGTACAATGAGCAGTTCTTC
cdr3_aa: CASSTGTSLYNEQFF

j_call: TRBJ2-5
d_call: .
clone_size: .
v_call: TRBV5-1
cdr3_nt: TGCGCCAGCAGCTTGAGCGCCAAGCAAGAGACCCAGTACTTC
cdr3_aa: CASSLSAKQETQYF

j_call: TRBJ2-7
d_call: TRBD2
clone_size: once
v_call: TRBV6-1
cdr3_nt: TGTGCCAGCAGTGATAGCGGGAAGGTCTACGAGCAGTACTTC
cdr3_aa: CASSDSGKVYEQYF

j_call: TRBJ1-1
d_call: .
clone_size: .
v_call: TRBV20-1
cdr3_nt: TGCAGTGCTAGTCTGGGGGCCAAAACTGAAGCTTTCTTT
cdr3_aa: CSASLGAKTEAFF

j_call: TRBJ2-1
d_call: .
clone_size: .
v_call: TRBV15
cdr3_nt: TGTGCCACCAGCAGTGGTACCTCGGATTCGCAGCAGTTCTTC
cdr3_aa: CATSSGTSDSQQFF

j_call: TRBJ2-1
d_call: TRBD2
clone_size: .
v_call: TRBV10-3
cdr3_nt: TGTGCCATTAGGACTAGCGGGGACAATGAGCAGTTCTTC
cdr3_aa: CAIRTSGDNEQFF

j_call: TRBJ2-1
d_call: TRBD2
clone_size: .
v_call: TRBV19
cdr3_nt: TGTGCCAGTAGTATCCCCGAGGGGTTGGCGGGAGGGCCCTACAATGAGCAGTTCTTC
cdr3_aa: CASSIPEGLAGGPYNEQFF

j_call: TRBJ1-1
d_call: TRBD1
clone_size: .
v_call: TRBV9
cdr3_nt: TGTGCCAGCAGGGGGACAGAGAAAGCTTTCTTT
cdr3_aa: CASRGTEKAFF

j_call: TRBJ2-6
d_call: TRBD1
clone_size: .
v_call: TRBV27
cdr3_nt: TGTGCCAGCAGTTTCATACAACAGGGGACTGGGGCCAACGTCCTGACTTTC
cdr3_aa: CASSFIQQGTGANVLTF

j_call: TRBJ2-5
d_call: TRBD2
clone_size: .
v_call: TRBV7-8
cdr3_nt: TGTGCCAGCAGCTTAGCGCGGGTAACAAGAACTAGCGGGAAAGAGACCCAGTACTTC
cdr3_aa: CASSLARVTRTSGKETQYF

j_call: TRBJ1-1
d_call: .
clone_size: .
v_call: TRBV5-1
cdr3_nt: TGCGCCAGCAGCTTGGTCCCTACAGGGATGAACACTGAAGCTTTCTTT
cdr3_aa: CASSLVPTGMNTEAFF

j_call: TRBJ1-2
d_call: TRBD1
clone_size: .
v_call: TRBV25-1
cdr3_nt: TGTGCCAGCAGTGATTTCGGACAGGGAGGGTATGGCTACACCTTC
cdr3_aa: CASSDFGQGGYGYTF

j_call: TRBJ2-5
d_call: TRBD1
clone_size: .
v_call: TRBV28
cdr3_nt: TGTGCCAGCAGTTGGTACAGGGGGCAAGAGACCCAGTACTTC
cdr3_aa: CASSWYRGQETQYF

j_call: TRBJ2-2
d_call: TRBD2
clone_size: .
v_call: TRBV3-1/TRBV3-2
cdr3_nt: TGTGCCAGCAGCCACACCGGGACTAGGGGGTCGGCCGGGGAGCTGTTTTTT
cdr3_aa: CASSHTGTRGSAGELFF

j_call: TRBJ1-4
d_call: .
clone_size: few
v_call: TRBV18
cdr3_nt: TGTGCCAGCTCACCATCTTTAGATGAAAAACTGTTTTTT
cdr3_aa: CASSPSLDEKLFF

j_call: TRBJ2-2
d_call: .
clone_size: .
v_call: TRBV24-1
cdr3_nt: TGTGCCACCAGTGATTCTTTCGGGAGCACCGGGGAGCTGTTTTTT
cdr3_aa: CATSDSFGSTGELFF

j_call: TRBJ1-3
d_call: .
clone_size: .
v_call: TRBV4-3
cdr3_nt: TGCGCCAGCAGCCATTTCGGGGGGGTCCGGGACACCATATATTTT
cdr3_aa: CASSHFGGVRDTIYF

j_call: TRBJ2-7
d_call: .
clone_size: once
v_call: TRBV6-5
cdr3_nt: TGTGCCAGCAGTTACTCGGGGGAAGATTACGAGCAGTACTTC
cdr3_aa: CASSYSGEDYEQYF

j_call: TRBJ1-5
d_call: .
clone_size: .
v_call: TRBV7-9
cdr3_nt: TGTGCCAGCAGCTTAGGGGTAGGAGGCAATCAGCCCCAGCATTTT
cdr3_aa: CASSLGVGGNQPQHF

j_call: TRBJ2-4
d_call: .
clone_size: .
v_call: TRBV28
cdr3_nt: TGTGCCAGCAGTTTTAATCTCGGAGGGGCCCAAAACATTCAGTACTTC
cdr3_aa: CASSFNLGGAQNIQYF

j_call: TRBJ2-2
d_call: TRBD1
clone_size: .
v_call: TRBV11-2
cdr3_nt: TGTGCCAGCAGCTTAGGTCGTCAGGGGGCGAGTACCGGGGAGCTGTTTTTT
cdr3_aa: CASSLGRQGASTGELFF

j_call: TRBJ2-1
d_call: TRBD2
clone_size: .
v_call: TRBV27
cdr3_nt: TGTGCCAGCAGTTTATCGCCGGGACTAGTTGGCAATGAGCAGTTCTTC
cdr3_aa: CASSLSPGLVGNEQFF

j_call: TRBJ1-2
d_call: .
clone_size: .
v_call: TRBV5-5
cdr3_nt: TGTGCCAGCAGCCATATAGACGGAAACTATGGCTACACCTTC
cdr3_aa: CASSHIDGNYGYTF

j_call: TRBJ1-4
d_call: TRBD1
clone_size: .
v_call: TRBV27
cdr3_nt: TGTGCCAGCAGTAGACAGGGGGTTAATGAAAAACTGTTTTTT
cdr3_aa: CASSRQGVNEKLFF

j_call: TRBJ1-1
d_call: .
clone_size: .
v_call: TRBV5-6
cdr3_nt: TGTGCCAGCAGCATGGGATTGGGTGGCACTGAAGCTTTCTTT
cdr3_aa: CASSMGLGGTEAFF

j_call: TRBJ1-1
d_call: .
clone_size: .
v_call: TRBV28
cdr3_nt: TGTGCCAGCAGCCCAAGTCAGGGACCTGAAGCTTTCTTT
cdr3_aa: CASSPSQGPEAFF

j_call: TRBJ2-7
d_call: .
clone_size: .
v_call: TRBV18
cdr3_nt: TGTGCCAGCTCACCGGGCGGGAACGAGCAGTACTTC
cdr3_aa: CASSPGGNEQYF

j_call: TRBJ1-1
d_call: .
clone_size: .
v_call: TRBV18
cdr3_nt: TGTGCCAGCTTGGGTCCTACCTCACAAGGTTTTGGCACTGAAGCTTTCTTT
cdr3_aa: CASLGPTSQGFGTEAFF

j_call: TRBJ1-1
d_call: TRBD1
clone_size: .
v_call: TRBV5-3
cdr3_nt: TGTGCCAGAAGCCCGCCGGGACAGGAGAGCACTGAAGCTTTCTTT
cdr3_aa: CARSPPGQESTEAFF

j_call: TRBJ1-2
d_call: TRBD1
clone_size: .
v_call: TRBV11-2
cdr3_nt: TGTGCCAGCAGCCTGGACAGGGTTGGGGGCTACACCTTC
cdr3_aa: CASSLDRVGGYTF

j_call: TRBJ2-7
d_call: .
clone_size: .
v_call: TRBV30
cdr3_nt: TGTGCCGGTACCCGAGGCGCCATTTACGAGCAGTACTTC
cdr3_aa: CAGTRGAIYEQYF

j_call: TRBJ2-1
d_call: .
clone_size: .
v_call: TRBV2
cdr3_nt: TGTGCCAGCAGTGGGGTGGAGATTGGTGAGAATGAGCAGTTCTTC
cdr3_aa: CASSGVEIGENEQFF

j_call: TRBJ1-5
d_call: TRBD1
clone_size: .
v_call: TRBV6-2/TRBV6-3
cdr3_nt: TGTGCCAGCAGTTACTCAGGGACAGGGGTAAGGCAGCCCCAGCATTTT
cdr3_aa: CASSYSGTGVRQPQHF

j_call: TRBJ1-6
d_call: TRBD1
clone_size: .
v_call: TRBV4-3
cdr3_nt: TGCGCCAGCAGCCAAGACAGGGGGCGTCGATCACCCCTCCACTTT
cdr3_aa: CASSQDRGRRSPLHF

j_call: TRBJ2-2
d_call: .
clone_size: .
v_call: TRBV2
cdr3_nt: TGTGCCAGCAGTATCCGAGCCCAGGGACACACCGGGGAGCTGTTTTTT
cdr3_aa: CASSIRAQGHTGELFF

j_call: TRBJ2-1
d_call: .
clone_size: .
v_call: TRBV2
cdr3_nt: TGTGCCAGCATCCAGACTAGCTCCTACAATGAGCAGTTCTTC
cdr3_aa: CASIQTSSYNEQFF

j_call: TRBJ1-2
d_call: .
clone_size: .
v_call: TRBV28
cdr3_nt: TGTGCCACGGGCCAGGTTTATGGCTACACCTTC
cdr3_aa: CATGQVYGYTF

j_call: TRBJ2-5
d_call: .
clone_size: .
v_call: TRBV6-2/TRBV6-3
cdr3_nt: TGTGCCAGCAGCGACAGGGAGACCCAGTACTTC
cdr3_aa: CASSDRETQYF

j_call: TRBJ2-5
d_call: TRBD2
clone_size: .
v_call: TRBV5-4
cdr3_nt: TGTGCCAGCAGTTTGCGACTAGCGTCCCAAGAGACCCAGTACTTC
cdr3_aa: CASSLRLASQETQYF

j_call: TRBJ1-4
d_call: .
clone_size: .
v_call: TRBV10-3
cdr3_nt: TGTGCCATCAGTGAACCCGGCGAGGGTGAAAAACTGTTTTTT
cdr3_aa: CAISEPGEGEKLFF

j_call: TRBJ2-2
d_call: .
clone_size: .
v_call: TRBV21-1
cdr3_nt: TGTGCCAGCAGCATACCCGGGACAGCAGCCGGGGAGCTGTTTTTT
cdr3_aa: CASSIPGTAAGELFF

j_call: TRBJ2-5
d_call: TRBD2
clone_size: .
v_call: TRBV5-8
cdr3_nt: TGTGCCAGCAGCTGGGCTAGCGGGAGAATATTGGAGACCCAGTACTTC
cdr3_aa: CASSWASGRILETQYF

j_call: TRBJ2-2
d_call: .
clone_size: .
v_call: TRBV18
cdr3_nt: TGTGCCAGCTCCCCGAACCAGAACACCGGGGAGCTGTTTTTT
cdr3_aa: CASSPNQNTGELFF

j_call: TRBJ2-1
d_call: .
clone_size: .
v_call: TRBV7-9
cdr3_nt: TGTGCCAGCAGCCACCCCCCAAACTACAATGAGCAGTTCTTC
cdr3_aa: CASSHPPNYNEQFF